This T cell receptor beta chain was captured in a study of graft-versus-host responses after intestinal transplantation (dated by TCRdb to about 2021). About the study as a whole: Multivisceral, liver-intestinal, or isolated intestinal transplants were received by the recipients. All recipients received anti-thymocyte globulin induction followed by maintenance tacrolimus and steroids for two to four years. Graft-versus-host and host-versus-graft alloreactive T cell clones were tracked in the graft, circulation and bone marrow after intestinal transplantation using bulk TCR-beta CDR3 sequencing. Alloreactive clones were identified by sequencing pre-transplant mixed lymphocyte reaction products and comparing them with unstimulated pre-transplant donor and recipient T cells. The cohort enrolled 20 to 25 intestinal transplant recipients, one of whom was a retransplant, and a few patients without pretransplant specimens were excluded. A peak of at least 4% donor T cells among recipient peripheral blood mononuclear cells was the definition used for donor T cell macrochimerism. Instead of going to the commercial service, samples from a few later patients were sequenced in-house on an Illumina MiSeq and processed with MiXCR. Overall study results and their limits: Patients with donor T cell macrochimerism had high GvH to HvG T cell clonal ratios in their allografts. GvH clones turned up in recipient bone marrow, with some appearing earlier in ileal mucosa or blood, a pattern consistent with an intestinal mucosal origin. Early after transplant, peak levels of circulating GvH clones were found to be associated with declines in HvG clones. The conclusions were limited by the relatively low number and heterogeneity of the intestinal transplant patients.

Turning to this clone: It has no known antigen specificity. No much larger clone is present one base from it, and per-base qualities are unavailable.

The method behind the library was the immunoSEQ multiplex PCR assay. In most patients, genomic DNA was isolated using the Qiagen DNeasy Blood and Tissue Kit and sent frozen to Adaptive Biotechnologies for TCR sequencing. For most patients, high-throughput TCR-beta CDR3 sequencing of genomic DNA was performed by Adaptive Biotechnologies. As for the original processing: TCR sequencing data were retrieved from Adaptive's ImmunoSEQ software for about 17 patients, whereas a few other patients were processed with MiXCR and VDJtools. CD4 versus CD8 sorting errors were corrected by removing sequences found in both subsets at a frequency ratio below 5:1. CDR3 nucleotide sequences shared by donor and recipient were removed because the origin of these sequences could not be assigned. To count as alloreactive, a clone needed at least 2-fold expansion over unstimulated cells and a minimum CFSE-low frequency of 0.002% (template counts) or 0.001% (read counts). Mappable clones were those detected in sequenced pre-transplant spleen, lymph node, or MLR CFSE-low populations of the donor or recipient. Cumulative frequency of alloreactive clones was calculated as a percentage of all sequences weighted by copy number. Sourced from immuneACCESS, this table was stored by TCRdb with only in-frame sequences that have V and J called. A share of the clones is absent; for the studies checked, an unresolved V gene accounts for under half, and the remainder has no known explanation. The V and J calls and the clone size are those of that table, but D and trimming were determined from the DNA. The sample table holds 85,000 to 90,000 clones, of which about four fifths were seen once. The top ten clonotypes cover about 18% of the sample.

From the cysteine through the phenylalanine, the CDR3 covers 14 amino acids. The DNA shown is the 42-base CDR3, in frame from base 1. V is trimmed back by 7 bases and J by 8 bases, and the junction contains 5 bases that no gene match accounts for. The germline V gene sets CDR1 to SNHLY and CDR2 to FYNNEI. The intended sense of this specimen's time point label: cells obtained before transplantation from donor or recipient. CD3+CD4+ and CD3+CD8+ populations were FACS-sorted from unstimulated pre-transplant donor and recipient cells taken from spleen or lymph nodes. This chain is built from TRBV2 and TRBJ1-4, with 12 middle bases fitting TRBD1. The TCR originated in a human donor who received an intestinal transplant. The sequenced sample was unstimulated CD8+ T cells sorted from spleen or lymph node cells, obtained before intestinal transplant. The sequenced DNA: TGTGCCAGCACTCCGGGACAGGGGGCGGAAAAACTGTTTTTT. Its amino acids are CASTPGQGAEKLFF. The CDR3, completed at both ends by the reference TRBV2 and TRBJ1-4 genes, gives the full variable domain EPEVTQTPSHQVTQMGQEVILRCVPISNHLYFYWYRQILGQKVEFLVSFYNNEISEKSEIFDDQFSVERPDGSNFTLKIRSTKLEDSAMYFCASTPGQGAEKLFFGSGTQLSVL.